This T cell receptor beta chain was recovered during a study of cytomegalovirus exposure and HLA in healthy donors. The wider study: Findings of an earlier analysis included roughly 120 million unique TCR beta sequences from roughly 190 million T cells.

Notes on the study in general: Owing to their indistinguishability, certain V segments, notably TRBV6-2 and TRBV6-3, were excluded. Cytomegalovirus-associated status was assigned to about 180 TCR beta chains. The authors later found TCR association rates varying by HLA locus, with DRB1 most and HLA-C fewest.

Both 60 Vbeta primers and 13 Jbeta primers went into the PCR. The protocol was immunoSEQ multiplex PCR, while the TCRdb copy is restricted to in-frame clones and leaves out a portion. Of some 110,000 clones in the sample, 75% are singletons; the top ten hold around 3%. Trimming removed 2 bases from V and 8 bases from J, with 13 bases in between. CDR1 is SGHDT and CDR2 is YYEEEE in the germline V gene. The CDR3 sequence is 13 residues long. Details on this clone: As yet, its antigen is unknown.

The TCR comes from a male donor in good health and CMV-seropositive. Sequenced input: PBMCs. The chain links TRBV5-6 to TRBJ1-1; D is possibly TRBD1 (5 bases). The CDR3 sequence is CASSFSRVTEAFF. In DNA, the CDR3 is TGTGCCAGCAGCTTCTCCAGGGTCACCGAAGCTTTCTTT.